This T cell receptor (beta chain) appears in the sequencing data of a study of blood T cell repertoires in COVID-19. Study processing details: For nucleated cells, counts were estimated from reference gene primer amplification. The method was immunoSEQ multiplex PCR; TCRdb's version includes in-frame clones alone and lacks a portion of them. The D gene and trimming were derived from the DNA, and the V and J assignments and clone size from that table. This table has tens of thousands of clones, roughly 90% appearing once. This CDR3 contains 15 residues. CDR1 SGHAT and CDR2 FQNNGV come from the germline V gene. Trimming cost V 6 bases and J 7 bases; bases outside gene matches: 8.

The chain links TRBV11-2 to TRBJ2-1, with 11 bases fitting TRBD2. Sequences were obtained from peripheral blood. The source is a man older than 75 in a cohort sampled during active COVID-19. CDR3 loop: CASRLVAGGKNEQFF. CDR3 bases: TGTGCCAGCAGACTGGTAGCGGGGGGGAAAAATGAGCAGTTCTTC.